These T cell receptor beta chains were read from a single sample in a study of CD8 T cells in Susac syndrome. MiXCR, applied by TCRdb to the immunoSEQ multiplex PCR reads, yields one record per CDR3 protein. In the table there are under 150,000 distinct CDR3 sequences, around 94% of which are singletons. Material for sequencing was CD8+ T cells from PBMCs. Every receptor here comes from a human donor in good health. The CDR3 runs from the conserved cysteine through the conserved F or W. A D gene is named only where the DNA matches it firmly. Only some rows state a clone size, as once, few, many or a class for expanded clones.

cdr3_length j_call d_call clone_size v_call cdr3_nt cdr3_aa
12 TRBJ2-7 . . TRBV28 TGTGCCAGCAGTCCCCCCAGGCCCGAGCAGTACTTC CASSPPRPEQYF
12 TRBJ1-1 . once TRBV29-1 TGCAGCGACACAGGGAGTGGCACTGAAGCTTTCTTT CSDTGSGTEAFF
13 TRBJ2-1 . . TRBV27 TGTGCCAGCGGGACCAGAGAAGGCAATGAGCAGTTCTTC CASGTREGNEQFF
14 TRBJ2-2 TRBD1 . TRBV29-1 TGCAGCGCTCCGACAGGGGGTAACACCGGGGAGCTGTTTTTT CSAPTGGNTGELFF
13 TRBJ2-2 . . TRBV15 TGTGCCACCCCCGGACCCCTTGTCGGGGAGCTGTTTTTT CATPGPLVGELFF
15 TRBJ2-1 TRBD2 . TRBV7-9 TGTGCCAGCAGCCGGCTAGCGGGAGCGTTGGATGAGCAGTTCTTC CASSRLAGALDEQFF
12 TRBJ2-1 . . TRBV29-1 TGCAGCGCCGTCTCCGGCTACAATGAGCAGTTCTTC CSAVSGYNEQFF
17 TRBJ2-3 TRBD2 . TRBV15 TGTGCCACCAGCAGAGAACCGACGGGAGGGCCGTCAGATACGCAGTATTTT CATSREPTGGPSDTQYF
14 TRBJ2-1 TRBD1 . TRBV5-4 TGTGCCAGCAGCTTGGACAGGGGGTGGAATGAGCAGTTCTTC CASSLDRGWNEQFF
14 TRBJ1-5 TRBD1 . TRBV9 TGTGCCAGCAGCGGGGGGACAGCCGGTCAGCCCCAGCATTTT CASSGGTAGQPQHF
14 TRBJ2-1 . . TRBV30 TGTGCCTGGAGTGGCGTAAACTCCTACAATGAGCAGTTCTTC CAWSGVNSYNEQFF
11 TRBJ1-1 . . TRBV6-2/TRBV6-3 TGTGCCAGCAGTTACCCAGGACCAGCTTTCTTT CASSYPGPAFF
12 TRBJ2-1 . . TRBV20-1 TGCAGTGCCCGGGAAGCCTACAATGAGCAGTTCTTC CSAREAYNEQFF
9 TRBJ2-1 . . TRBV2 TGTGCCACCTCTAGCTTGCAGTTCTTC CATSSLQFF
13 TRBJ1-5 . . TRBV27 TGTGCCAGCAGTTTTAGCGGAGGGCAGCCCCAGCATTTT CASSFSGGQPQHF
14 TRBJ1-2 . . TRBV28 TGTGCCAGCAGTTTGACCGCGGACGGGTATGGCTACACCTTC CASSLTADGYGYTF
13 TRBJ1-2 . . TRBV9 TGTGCCAGCAGCGTAGGAGCCCCGGTCGGGTACACCTTC CASSVGAPVGYTF
14 TRBJ2-2 . . TRBV29-1 TGCAGCGTTGAGGACGGGGGTTTCACCGGGGAGCTGTTTTTT CSVEDGGFTGELFF
16 TRBJ2-7 TRBD2 . TRBV13 TGTGCCAGCAGCTTTGGACTAGCGGAATATCCCTACGAGCAGTACTTC CASSFGLAEYPYEQYF
15 TRBJ2-1 . . TRBV20-1 TGCAGTGCCAAAGGGACGTGGAGCTCCTACAATGAGCAGTTCTTC CSAKGTWSSYNEQFF
13 TRBJ1-1 . . TRBV29-1 TGCAGCGTGGGACCTGACATGAACACTGAAGCTTTCTTT CSVGPDMNTEAFF
16 TRBJ2-2 TRBD2 . TRBV5-6 TGTGCCAGCAGCCAACTAGCGGGCGGGGGCACCGGGGAGCTGTTTTTT CASSQLAGGGTGELFF
20 TRBJ2-7 TRBD2 . TRBV20-1 TGCAGTGCTAGAGAGTTTGGAGGGACTAGCGGGAGGCTGGTAGGGTACGAGCAGTACTTC CSAREFGGTSGRLVGYEQYF
12 TRBJ2-1 . . TRBV30 TGTGCCTGGAGTACGCGTAGCAATGAGCAGTTCTTC CAWSTRSNEQFF
8 TRBJ2-1 . . TRBV28 TGTGCCCCCGAGAGGCAGTTCTTC CAPERQFF
15 TRBJ2-7 . . TRBV3-1 TGTGCCAGCAGCCTTGAAGGTGGGAGCTCCTACGAGCAGTACTTC CASSLEGGSSYEQYF
16 TRBJ2-4 . . TRBV28 TGTGCCAGCAACTCTTTGGGCGGCCTAGCCAAAAACATTCAGTACTTC CASNSLGGLAKNIQYF
14 TRBJ2-4 TRBD2 . TRBV27 TGTGCCAGCAGTTTAACCCTCGGGGGGAACATTCAGTACTTC CASSLTLGGNIQYF
12 TRBJ1-3 . . TRBV27 TGTGCCGGAGGGTACTCTGGAAACACCATATATTTT CAGGYSGNTIYF
15 TRBJ2-1 . . TRBV11-3 TGTGCCAGCAGCTTAGGACCCTCCCACTACAATGAGCAGTTCTTC CASSLGPSHYNEQFF
14 TRBJ2-5 . . TRBV27 TGTGCCAGCAGTTTACGGGGACTTGCCGGGACCCAGTACTTC CASSLRGLAGTQYF
13 TRBJ2-7 . . TRBV29-1 TGCAGCGCGCTTCGATTCCCCACCTACGAGCAGTACTTC CSALRFPTYEQYF
16 TRBJ2-1 . . TRBV9 TGTGCCAGCAGCGTGTCGCTCGGTGACTCCTACAATGAGCAGTTCTTC CASSVSLGDSYNEQFF
16 TRBJ2-1 TRBD2 . TRBV9 TGTGCCAGCAGCTCCAGCGGCGGGAGGATGGGAAATGAGCAGTTCTTC CASSSSGGRMGNEQFF
15 TRBJ2-3 TRBD1 . TRBV4-3 TGCGCCAGCAGCTCCCACAGGGGGCGAACAGATACGCAGTATTTT CASSSHRGRTDTQYF
14 TRBJ2-3 . . TRBV9 TGTGCCAGCAGCCCAGGGGACCACACAGATACGCAGTATTTT CASSPGDHTDTQYF
13 TRBJ1-2 TRBD1 . TRBV20-1 TGCAGTGCTAGAGAGGGACAGGACGGGGGCTACACCTTC CSAREGQDGGYTF
15 TRBJ2-1 TRBD2 . TRBV9 TGTGCCAGCAGCGATAGCGGGGGGACCTACAATGAGCAGTTCTTC CASSDSGGTYNEQFF
14 TRBJ1-2 . . TRBV20-1 TGCAGTGCTAGAGACGACCGGGACATCTATGGCTACACCTTC CSARDDRDIYGYTF
13 TRBJ2-7 TRBD2 few TRBV7-9 TGTGCCAGCAGCTCCGGACTAGCCTACGAGCAGTACTTC CASSSGLAYEQYF
14 TRBJ2-4 . . TRBV12-3/TRBV12-4 TGTGCCAGCAGACAAAATCTAGCCAAAAACATTCAGTACTTC CASRQNLAKNIQYF
15 TRBJ1-3 . . TRBV11-3 TGTGCCAGCAGCTTTGAAAGAAGCTCTGGAAACACCATATATTTT CASSFERSSGNTIYF
15 TRBJ2-2 TRBD2 . TRBV30 TGTGCCTGGAGTGTACTAGCGGGAGACACCGGGGAGCTGTTTTTT CAWSVLAGDTGELFF
17 TRBJ1-5 TRBD1 once TRBV30 TGTGCCTGGAGTGTTAGGACAGGGAGGACCTTCAATCAGCCCCAGCATTTT CAWSVRTGRTFNQPQHF
16 TRBJ2-5 TRBD2 . TRBV7-2 TGTGCCAGCAGCCAGGGACTAGCGGGAGGGCCGGAGACCCAGTACTTC CASSQGLAGGPETQYF
15 TRBJ2-3 TRBD2 . TRBV20-1 TGCAGTGCTAAGCTCCTCAGCGGGGAGCAAGATACGCAGTATTTT CSAKLLSGEQDTQYF